This T cell receptor beta chain was sequenced during a study of shared clonotypes between healthy human individuals. Overall study: Aged between 18 and 49, the donors were two women and a few men. Study conclusions and caveats: Clonotype sharing across a few donors was observed for around 5% of naive CD4 clonotypes. The study sampled only blood, and tissue repertoires likely differ.

Positive CCR7 selection of CD45RO-negative cells yielded the naive CD8 cells, and terminally differentiated effector memory CD45RA+ cells were excluded. About this clone itself: Its antigen remains unknown.

Here immunoSEQ multiplex PCR was the method, and the copy in TCRdb shows in-frame clones only, minus some. The sample shows about 2.1 million clones, 90% to 95% of them seen only once. V was pared by 6 bases and J by 4 bases, with 8 bases of the junction left unmatched. This CDR3 has 15 residues. Germline values: CDR1 MNHEY, CDR2 SMNVEV (reference sequence). The chain combines TRBV27 with TRBJ2-7; 11 bases match TRBD1. This TCR came from a man aged 18 to 29 in good health. Some clones in this sample may be carry-over from other donors' samples. Sequencing input: naive CD8+ T cells from PBMCs. As DNA, the CDR3 is TGTGCCAGCAGCCTCCTCGGGACAGGGGGTTACGAGCAGTACTTC. Protein sequence: CASSLLGTGGYEQYF.